One sample yielded the 2 T cell receptor beta chains listed below, sequenced in a study of T cell responses to AZD1222 COVID-19 vaccine (dated by TCRdb to the early 2020s). Library construction relied on the immunoSEQ multiplex PCR assay. The table comes from immuneACCESS by way of TCRdb, which keeps in-frame sequences with V and J called. Part of the clones is missing from these tables; in studies checked, under half for an unresolved V gene and the rest for unknown reasons. The sample table holds some 180,000 clones, of which around nine tenths were seen once. The top ten hold more than 1.5% of the sample. The time point label here, explained by the study, means: about 28 days (+/-7) after the second vaccine dose. The specimen comprised peripheral blood, sampled 28 days after the second AZD1222 dose. These receptors all stem from an adult who received the AZD1222 COVID-19 vaccine.

The V gene is TRBV19, the J gene TRBJ2-2, with D perhaps TRBD1 (6 bases). The CDR3 has 15 amino acids. V was pared by 6 bases and J by 6 bases, with 17 bases between. Germline assignment: CDR1 LNHDA and CDR2 SQIVND (reference sequence). The CDR3 DNA follows: TGTGCCAGTAGCCAGAGGACAGCCGCGGCCGGGGAGCTGTTTTTT. Its translation: CASSQRTAAAGELFF.

This clone has just one count. The J gene is TRBJ1-1, the V gene TRBV6-5; no clear D gene. The CDR3 totals 14 residues. In germline, CDR1 is MNHEY, CDR2 SVGAGI. The germline V and J ends were trimmed by 5 bases and 1 base, with 11 bases remaining between them. The CDR3 protein is CASSPGLTNTEAFF. For the CDR3, the DNA is TGTGCCAGCAGTCCGGGTTTGACGAACACTGAAGCTTTCTTT.